The clone carrying this T cell receptor beta chain showed up just a few times. The antigen is unknown. The sample originates from a study of T-cell memory formation after mild COVID-19. One entry per CDR3 protein, called by TCRdb with MiXCR from the 5' RACE reads. Altogether around 300,000 distinct CDR3 sequences are present, roughly 13% being singletons, with the ten largest covering approximately 21%. Germline V gene sequence: CDR1 SGHTA, CDR2 FQGNSA. The CDR3 is made up of 15 amino acids. J was trimmed by 6 bases and V by 2 bases; bases with no gene match: 8. Whole-study results and caveats: Whereas later expanders leaned CD4+, clones contracting day 15 to 85 showed a balanced CD4/CD8 makeup.

The chain is built from TRBV7-2 and TRBJ2-7; TRBD1 matches at 9 bases. This clonotype was sampled from a man aged 18 to 30 who had mild COVID-19 (a few samples of this study predate the infection). Cell type and time point are not known. The material sequenced was PBMCs or a T cell subset sorted from them (not recorded which). In nucleotides, the CDR3 is TGTGCCAGCAGCTTATGGGGACAGGGAGGGTCCGAGCAGTACTTC. This sequence encodes CASSLWGQGGSEQYF.